Below, one TCR beta chain is given with its context. It was with 60 Vbeta and 13 Jbeta primers that the PCR ran. Using immunoSEQ multiplex PCR, the repertoire was profiled, and TCRdb retains in-frame clones only, with some absent. The table lists about 200,000 clones, approximately 78% of them singletons. This record belongs to a study of cytomegalovirus exposure and HLA in healthy donors. Germline CDR1 reads LNHDA; CDR2 reads SQIVND (reference sequence). The CDR3 spans 12 residues. The germline V and J ends were trimmed by 6 bases and 0 bases, with 5 bases remaining between them. The sequencing sample was made of PBMCs. This TCR came from a woman in her fifties or sixties in good health and CMV-seropositive. The chain carries TRBV19 and TRBJ1-1, with no clear D. This CDR3 reads CASRTLNTEAFF. The CDR3 coding sequence is TGTGCCAGTAGGACATTGAACACTGAAGCTTTCTTT.